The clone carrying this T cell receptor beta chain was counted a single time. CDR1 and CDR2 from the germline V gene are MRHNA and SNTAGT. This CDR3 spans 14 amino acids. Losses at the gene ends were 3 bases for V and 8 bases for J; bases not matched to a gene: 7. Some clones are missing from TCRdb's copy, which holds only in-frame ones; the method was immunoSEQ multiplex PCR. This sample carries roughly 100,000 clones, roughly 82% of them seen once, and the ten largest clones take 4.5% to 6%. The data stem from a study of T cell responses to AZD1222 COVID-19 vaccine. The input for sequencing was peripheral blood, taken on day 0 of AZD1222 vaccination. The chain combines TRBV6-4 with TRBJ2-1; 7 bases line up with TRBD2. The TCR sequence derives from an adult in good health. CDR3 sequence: CASSESGNVDEQFF. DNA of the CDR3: TGTGCCAGCAGTGAAAGCGGGAATGTGGATGAGCAGTTCTTC.